This T cell receptor beta chain is from a study of T cells after yellow fever vaccination. Overall study: Fractions containing few cells were prepared with SMART-Seq v4 Ultra Low Input.

TCRdb ran MiXCR on the 5' RACE reads and lists one entry per CDR3 protein. The sample has a few hundred thousand distinct CDR3 sequences; over 4.5% are singletons. The CDR3 sequence is 16 residues long. Germline assignment: CDR1 MNHEY and CDR2 SMNVEV (reference sequence). Trimming removed 6 bases from V and 2 bases from J, with 14 bases in between. Here the sequenced sample was CD4+ T cells sorted from PBMCs, taken on the day of the yellow fever booster vaccination. This rearrangement joins TRBV27 to TRBJ1-6; unclear D gene. This receptor was identified in a man aged 18 to 29 who received the YFV17D yellow fever vaccine. Here the CDR3 reads CASSLGEWTYNSPLHF. In DNA form, the CDR3 reads TGTGCCAGCAGCCTCGGGGAGTGGACCTATAATTCACCCCTCCACTTT.